These T cell receptor beta chains were read from a single sample in a study of blood T cell repertoires in COVID-19. Profiled with immunoSEQ multiplex PCR; TCRdb holds only in-frame clones, not every one. Of approximately 460,000 clones listed, roughly 89% are singletons. Sample: peripheral blood. The receptors stem from a man aged 18 to 30 with COVID-19, enrolled during active disease. CDR3s include the opening cysteine and the closing phenylalanine or tryptophan. A D gene is named only where the DNA matches it firmly. Some rows have no size entry. The others give once, few or many, or a class for an expanded clone.

DNA: TGCGCCAGCAGCCAGGCTACGAGGGCGAGTACCCGCTACACCTTC; CDR3: CASSQATRASTRYTF; V: TRBV4-1; J: TRBJ1-2; D: -; size: -
DNA: TGTGCCAGTAGTACAACAGGGGCCTCTAATGAAAAACTGTTTTTT; CDR3: CASSTTGASNEKLFF; V: TRBV19; J: TRBJ1-4; D: TRBD1; size: once
DNA: TGTGCCAGCAGCTTAGGAGTAGCACCCTCCTACAATGAGCAGTTCTTC; CDR3: CASSLGVAPSYNEQFF; V: TRBV11-2; J: TRBJ2-1; D: -; size: -
DNA: TGTGCCAGCAGCGTCACAAACACTGAAGCTTTCTTT; CDR3: CASSVTNTEAFF; V: TRBV11-3; J: TRBJ1-1; D: -; size: -
DNA: TGTGCCTGGCGAACATCTGGGGCCAACGTCCTGACTTTC; CDR3: CAWRTSGANVLTF; V: TRBV30; J: TRBJ2-6; D: -; size: once
DNA: TGTGCCAGCAGCCAAGCCCCAGGGGACCAAGAGACCCAGTACTTC; CDR3: CASSQAPGDQETQYF; V: TRBV3-1/TRBV3-2; J: TRBJ2-5; D: -; size: -
DNA: TGCGCCAGCAGCCTAGGCGGTCAGGGTTCGAATCAGCCCCAGCATTTT; CDR3: CASSLGGQGSNQPQHF; V: TRBV5-1; J: TRBJ1-5; D: -; size: once
DNA: TGTGCCAGCAGCTTCGGTCGAGAGACCCAGTACTTC; CDR3: CASSFGRETQYF; V: TRBV5-6; J: TRBJ2-5; D: -; size: -
DNA: TGTGCCAGCAGCCAATGGACTGGAAGCTCCTACAATGAGCAGTTCTTC; CDR3: CASSQWTGSSYNEQFF; V: TRBV7-9; J: TRBJ2-1; D: -; size: once
DNA: TGTGCCAGCAGGACGGGGTACGATACGCAGTATTTT; CDR3: CASRTGYDTQYF; V: TRBV12-3/TRBV12-4; J: TRBJ2-3; D: -; size: -
DNA: TGTGCCAGCAGCTCGGGGTTCTGGGCTTTCTTT; CDR3: CASSSGFWAFF; V: TRBV7-8; J: TRBJ1-1; D: -; size: -
DNA: TGTGCCAGCACGGCTAGCGGGAGAAGTGGCAAAAACATTCAGTACTTC; CDR3: CASTASGRSGKNIQYF; V: TRBV2; J: TRBJ2-4; D: TRBD2; size: -
DNA: TGTGCCAGCAGCTTTGGGAGCAAGGATGGCTACACCTTC; CDR3: CASSFGSKDGYTF; V: TRBV5-6; J: TRBJ1-2; D: -; size: -
DNA: TGTGCCAGCAGCTCCCGGGACTCAACTTACTACGAGCAGTACTTC; CDR3: CASSSRDSTYYEQYF; V: TRBV7-9; J: TRBJ2-7; D: -; size: few
DNA: TGTGCCTGGAGCCAGGGACTAGCGGGATACAATGAGCAGTTCTTC; CDR3: CAWSQGLAGYNEQFF; V: TRBV30; J: TRBJ2-1; D: TRBD2; size: once
DNA: TGTGCCAGCAGTCCCGGTAAGGCGCGGGGCCCAGATACGCAGTATTTT; CDR3: CASSPGKARGPDTQYF; V: TRBV6-2/TRBV6-3; J: TRBJ2-3; D: -; size: once
DNA: TGTGCCAGCAGTTTCGGACAGTACTACGAGCAGTACTTC; CDR3: CASSFGQYYEQYF; V: TRBV27; J: TRBJ2-7; D: -; size: -
DNA: TGTGCCAGCACTGCAGGGGGGAGCAATCAGCCCCAGCATTTT; CDR3: CASTAGGSNQPQHF; V: TRBV6-6; J: TRBJ1-5; D: TRBD1; size: once
DNA: TGTGCCAGCAGGGGCTCTACCACAGATACGCAGTATTTT; CDR3: CASRGSTTDTQYF; V: TRBV6-5; J: TRBJ2-3; D: -; size: -
DNA: TGTGCCAGCAGCTTGTGGACAGGGGGATCTGGGGCCAACGTCCTGACTTTC; CDR3: CASSLWTGGSGANVLTF; V: TRBV5-6; J: TRBJ2-6; D: TRBD1; size: -
DNA: TGCGCCAGCAGCTTCGTGGGAGGGCCGGTCACCGGGGAGCTGTTTTTT; CDR3: CASSFVGGPVTGELFF; V: TRBV5-1; J: TRBJ2-2; D: TRBD2; size: -
DNA: TGTGCCAGTAGTATAGGCCGGTCCTCTGGAAACACCATATATTTT; CDR3: CASSIGRSSGNTIYF; V: TRBV19; J: TRBJ1-3; D: -; size: -
DNA: TGTGCCAGCAGTTACTCGACTCCTCCAACTGAAGCTTTCTTT; CDR3: CASSYSTPPTEAFF; V: TRBV6-5; J: TRBJ1-1; D: -; size: -
DNA: TGTGCCAGCAGCTCGGACAGGGGGAACACTGAAGCTTTCTTT; CDR3: CASSSDRGNTEAFF; V: TRBV3-1/TRBV3-2; J: TRBJ1-1; D: TRBD1; size: -
DNA: TGTGCCAGCAGCTTACCCGGGACAGGGGGCGCTGAGCAGTTCTTC; CDR3: CASSLPGTGGAEQFF; V: TRBV11-2; J: TRBJ2-1; D: TRBD1; size: few
DNA: TGTGCCAGCAGTCCTGGGGGGACCTACAATGAGCAGTTCTTC; CDR3: CASSPGGTYNEQFF; V: TRBV6-6; J: TRBJ2-1; D: -; size: -